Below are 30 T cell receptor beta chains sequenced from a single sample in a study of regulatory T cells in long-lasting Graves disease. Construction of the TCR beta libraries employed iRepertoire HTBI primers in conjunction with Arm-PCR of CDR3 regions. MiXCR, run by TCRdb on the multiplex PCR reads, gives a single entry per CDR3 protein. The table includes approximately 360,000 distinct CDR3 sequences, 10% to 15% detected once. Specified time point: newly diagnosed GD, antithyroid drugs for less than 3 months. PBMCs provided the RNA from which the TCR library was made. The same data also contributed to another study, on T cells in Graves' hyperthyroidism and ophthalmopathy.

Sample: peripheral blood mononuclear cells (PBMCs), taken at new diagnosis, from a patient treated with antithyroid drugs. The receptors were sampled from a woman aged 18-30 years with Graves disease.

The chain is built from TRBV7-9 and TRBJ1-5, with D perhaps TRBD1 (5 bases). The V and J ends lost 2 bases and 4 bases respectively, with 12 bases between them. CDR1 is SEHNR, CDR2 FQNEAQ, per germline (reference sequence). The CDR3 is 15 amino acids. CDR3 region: CASSLNLGENQPQHF. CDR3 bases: TGTGCCAGCAGCTTAAATTTGGGGGAGAATCAGCCCCAGCATTTT.

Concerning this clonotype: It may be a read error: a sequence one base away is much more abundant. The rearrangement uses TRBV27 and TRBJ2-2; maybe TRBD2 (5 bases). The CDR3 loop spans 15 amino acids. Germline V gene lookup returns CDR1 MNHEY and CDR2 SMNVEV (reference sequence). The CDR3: CASTRVNANTGERFF. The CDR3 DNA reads TGTGCCAGCACTCGAGTTAACGCGAACACCGGGGAGCGGTTTTTT.

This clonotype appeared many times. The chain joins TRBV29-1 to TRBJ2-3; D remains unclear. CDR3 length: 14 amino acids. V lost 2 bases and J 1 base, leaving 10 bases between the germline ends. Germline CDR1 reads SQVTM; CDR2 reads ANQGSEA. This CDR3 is CSVERFLGTDTQYF. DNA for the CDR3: TGCAGCGTTGAACGCTTTTTAGGCACAGATACGCAGTATTTT.

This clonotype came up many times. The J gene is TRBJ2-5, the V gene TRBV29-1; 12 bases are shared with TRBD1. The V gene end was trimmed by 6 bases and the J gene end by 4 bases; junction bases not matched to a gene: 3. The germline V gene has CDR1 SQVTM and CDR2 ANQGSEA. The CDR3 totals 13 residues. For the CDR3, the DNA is TGCAGCGTCCGGGACAGGGGGCGAGAGACCCAGTACTTC. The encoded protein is CSVRDRGRETQYF.

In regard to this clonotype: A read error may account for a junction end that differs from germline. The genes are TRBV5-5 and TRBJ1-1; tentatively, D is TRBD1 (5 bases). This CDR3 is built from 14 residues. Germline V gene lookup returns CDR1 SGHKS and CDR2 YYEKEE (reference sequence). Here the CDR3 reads CASSLVGADTEAFF. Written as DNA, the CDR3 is TGCGCCAGCAGCTTGGTTGGGGCCGACACTGAAGCTTTCTTT.

The CDR3 sequence: CAISARGSISGAYNEQFF. The CDR3 DNA follows: TGTGCCATCAGTGCGCGGGGTTCTATAAGCGGAGCTTACAATGAGCAGTTCTTC. This rearrangement joins TRBV10-3 to TRBJ2-1, with D possibly matching TRBD2 (6 bases). Germline-derived CDR1 and CDR2 are ENHRY and SYGVKD. This CDR3 region has 18 residues. V lost 4 bases and J lost 4, with 23 bases in between.

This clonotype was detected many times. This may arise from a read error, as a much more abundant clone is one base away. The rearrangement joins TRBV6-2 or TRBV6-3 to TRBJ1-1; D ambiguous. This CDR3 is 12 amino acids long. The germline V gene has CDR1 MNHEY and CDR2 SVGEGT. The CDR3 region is CASSYTNTEALF. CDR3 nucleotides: TGTGCCAGCAGTTACACGAACACTGAAGCTCTCTTT.

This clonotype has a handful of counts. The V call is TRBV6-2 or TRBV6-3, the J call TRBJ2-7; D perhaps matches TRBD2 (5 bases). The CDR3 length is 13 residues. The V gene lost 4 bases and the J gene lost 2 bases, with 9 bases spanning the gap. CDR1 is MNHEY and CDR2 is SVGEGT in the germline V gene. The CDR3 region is CASSSSGTYEQYF. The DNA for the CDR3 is TGTGCCAGCAGTTCATCCGGGACCTACGAGCAGTACTTC.

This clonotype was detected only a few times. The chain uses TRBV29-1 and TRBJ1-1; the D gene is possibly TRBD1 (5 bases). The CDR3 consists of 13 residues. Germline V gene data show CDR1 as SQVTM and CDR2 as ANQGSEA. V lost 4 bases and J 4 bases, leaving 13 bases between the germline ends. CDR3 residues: CSVVYGAGTEAFF. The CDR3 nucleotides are TGCAGCGTTGTGTATGGGGCCGGCACTGAAGCTTTCTTT.

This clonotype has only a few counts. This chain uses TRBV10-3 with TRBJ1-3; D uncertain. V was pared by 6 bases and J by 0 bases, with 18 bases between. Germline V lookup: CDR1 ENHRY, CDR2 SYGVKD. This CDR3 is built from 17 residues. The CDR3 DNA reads TGTGCCATCAGGAGGGTAGAAAATAAAAACTCTGGAAACACCATATATTTT. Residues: CAIRRVENKNSGNTIYF.

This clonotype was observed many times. This CDR3 is CASSLERLLTSGANVLTF. CDR3 DNA sequence: TGTGCCAGCAGTTTAGAACGGCTCCTTACCTCTGGGGCCAACGTCCTGACTTTC. V gene TRBV12-3 or TRBV12-4 combines with J gene TRBJ2-6, with D unclear. CDR3 size: 18 residues. Trimming removed 1 base from V and 0 bases from J, with 13 bases in between.

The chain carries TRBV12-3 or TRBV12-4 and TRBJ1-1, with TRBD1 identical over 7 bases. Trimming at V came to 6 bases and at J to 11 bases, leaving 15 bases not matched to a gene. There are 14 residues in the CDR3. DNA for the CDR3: TGTGCCAGCAGGAGGGGGATTGAGGGGGCGGGGGCTTTCTTT. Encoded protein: CASRRGIEGAGAFF.

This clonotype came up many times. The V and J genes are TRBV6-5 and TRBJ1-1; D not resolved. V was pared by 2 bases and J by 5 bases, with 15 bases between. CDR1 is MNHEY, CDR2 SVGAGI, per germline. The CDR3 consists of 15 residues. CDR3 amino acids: CASSYGPALRTEAFF. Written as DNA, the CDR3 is TGTGCCAGCAGTTACGGTCCAGCCCTGAGAACTGAAGCTTTCTTT.

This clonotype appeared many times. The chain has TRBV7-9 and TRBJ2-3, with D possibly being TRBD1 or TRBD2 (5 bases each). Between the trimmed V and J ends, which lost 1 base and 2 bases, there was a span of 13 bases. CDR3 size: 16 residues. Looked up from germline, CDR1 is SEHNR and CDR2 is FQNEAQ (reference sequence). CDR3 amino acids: CASSLGAGGTTDTQYF. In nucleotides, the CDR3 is TGTGCCAGCAGCTTAGGGGCCGGTGGGACCACAGATACGCAGTATTTT. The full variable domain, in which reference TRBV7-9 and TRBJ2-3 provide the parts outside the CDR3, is DTGVSQNPRHKITKRGQNVTFRCDPISEHNRLYWYRQTLGQGPEFLTYFQNEAQLEKSRLLSDRFSAERPKGSFSTLEIQRTEQGDSAMYLCASSLGAGGTTDTQYFGPGTRLTVL.

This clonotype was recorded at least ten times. The DNA of the CDR3 is TGTGCCAGTGATGGAACGTTCGGGGGTGGGGCTTTCTTT. This codes for CASDGTFGGGAFF. V and J are TRBV19 and TRBJ1-1; D is perhaps TRBD1 (5 bases). This CDR3 comprises 13 residues. Germline V lookup: CDR1 LNHDA, CDR2 SQIVND (reference sequence). V was clipped by 8 bases and J by 11 bases, with 21 bases between them.

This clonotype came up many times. CDR3 bases: TGTGCCAGCAGTTACTCGAAACCTAGCGGGATGCCAGATACGCAGTATTTT. Translated: CASSYSKPSGMPDTQYF. The chain carries TRBV6-5 and TRBJ2-3, with 9 bases fitting TRBD2. Germline CDR1 reads MNHEY; CDR2 reads SVGAGI. The CDR3 runs 17 residues. J was trimmed by 4 bases and V by 0 bases; bases with no gene match: 8.

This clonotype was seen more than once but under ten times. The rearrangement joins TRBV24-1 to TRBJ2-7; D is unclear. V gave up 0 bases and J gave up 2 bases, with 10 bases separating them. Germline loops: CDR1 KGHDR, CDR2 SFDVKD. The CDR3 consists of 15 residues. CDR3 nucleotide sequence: TGTGCCACCAGTGATTTGCCCGATTCCCCCTACGAGCAGTACGTC. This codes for CATSDLPDSPYEQYV.

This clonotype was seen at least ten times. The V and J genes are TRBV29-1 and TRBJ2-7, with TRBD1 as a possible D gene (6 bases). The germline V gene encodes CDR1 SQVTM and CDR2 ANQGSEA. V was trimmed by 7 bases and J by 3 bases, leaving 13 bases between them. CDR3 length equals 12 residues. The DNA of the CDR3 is TGCAGCGCCCGGGACATAATCTACGAGCAGTACTTC. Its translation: CSARDIIYEQYF.

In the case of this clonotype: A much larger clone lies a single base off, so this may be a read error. This CDR3 reads CSASLAGHTYEQYF. In nucleotides, the CDR3 is TGCAGTGCTAGTCTGGCGGGCCACACCTACGAGCAGTACTTC. This chain links TRBV20-1 with TRBJ2-7; the D gene is possibly TRBD2 (5 bases). V lost 3 bases, J lost 2 bases, and 14 bases lay in between. CDR3 length equals 14 residues. CDR1 and CDR2 (germline): DFQATT, SNEGSKA (reference sequence).

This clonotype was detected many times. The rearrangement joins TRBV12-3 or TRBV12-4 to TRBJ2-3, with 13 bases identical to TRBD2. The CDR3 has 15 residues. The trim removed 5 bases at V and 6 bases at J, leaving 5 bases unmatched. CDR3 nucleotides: TGTGCCAGCAGTACTAGCGGGAGGGCCCCGGATACGCAGTATTTT. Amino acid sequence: CASSTSGRAPDTQYF.

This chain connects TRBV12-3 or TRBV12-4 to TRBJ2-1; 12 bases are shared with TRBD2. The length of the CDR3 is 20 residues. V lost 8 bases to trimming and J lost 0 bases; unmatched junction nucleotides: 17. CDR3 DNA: TGTGCCAGCGGGGGGGGCGGGAGCGCGGGACTAGCGGGCTCCTACAATGAGCAGTTCTTC. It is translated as CASGGGGSAGLAGSYNEQFF.

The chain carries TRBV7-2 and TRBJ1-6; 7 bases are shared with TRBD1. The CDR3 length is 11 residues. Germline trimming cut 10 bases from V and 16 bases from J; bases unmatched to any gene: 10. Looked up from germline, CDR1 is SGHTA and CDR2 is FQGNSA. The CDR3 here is CATSPGGPLHF. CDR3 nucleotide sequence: TGTGCCACAAGCCCAGGGGGACCACTCCACTTT.

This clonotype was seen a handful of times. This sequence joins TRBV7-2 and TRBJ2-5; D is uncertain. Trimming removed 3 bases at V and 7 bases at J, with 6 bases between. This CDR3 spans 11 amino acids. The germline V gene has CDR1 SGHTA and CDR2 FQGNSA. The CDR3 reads CASSFSRTQYF. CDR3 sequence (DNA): TGTGCCAGCAGCTTCTCGAGGACCCAGTACTTC.

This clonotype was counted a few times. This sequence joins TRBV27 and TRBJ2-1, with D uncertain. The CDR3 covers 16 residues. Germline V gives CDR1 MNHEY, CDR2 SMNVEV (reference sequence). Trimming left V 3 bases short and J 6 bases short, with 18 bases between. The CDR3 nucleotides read TGTGCCAGCAGTTTGACCCCCCCCCCCCCCGGCAATGAGCAGTTCTTC. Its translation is CASSLTPPPPGNEQFF.

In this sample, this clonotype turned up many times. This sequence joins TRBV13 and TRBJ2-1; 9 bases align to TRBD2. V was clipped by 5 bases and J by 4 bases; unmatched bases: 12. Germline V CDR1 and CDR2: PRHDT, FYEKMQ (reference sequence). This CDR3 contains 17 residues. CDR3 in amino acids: CASSILHRLADYNEQFF. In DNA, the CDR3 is TGTGCCAGCAGCATACTACATCGACTAGCGGATTACAATGAGCAGTTCTTC.

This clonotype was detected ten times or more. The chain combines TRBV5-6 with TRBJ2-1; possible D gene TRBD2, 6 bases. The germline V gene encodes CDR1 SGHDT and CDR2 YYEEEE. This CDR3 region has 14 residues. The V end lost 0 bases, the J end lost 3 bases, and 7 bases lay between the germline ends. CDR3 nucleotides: TGTGCCAGCAGCTTGGTAGCGGTCTACAATGAGCAGTTCTTC. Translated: CASSLVAVYNEQFF.

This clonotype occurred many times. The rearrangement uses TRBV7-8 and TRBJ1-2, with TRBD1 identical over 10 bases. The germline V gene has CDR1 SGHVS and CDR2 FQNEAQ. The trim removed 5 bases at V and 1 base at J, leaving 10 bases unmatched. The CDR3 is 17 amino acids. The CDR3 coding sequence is TGTGCCAGCAGCCCCGGGACAGGGGATCCCCGTAACTATGGCTACACCTTC. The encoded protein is CASSPGTGDPRNYGYTF.

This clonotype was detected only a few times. This chain's CDR3 is CSVGRRDSSMFYGYTF. The DNA for the CDR3 is TGCAGCGTTGGGAGACGGGACAGTAGTATGTTCTATGGCTACACCTTC. The chain carries TRBV29-1 and TRBJ1-2; 7 positions match TRBD1. The CDR3 has 16 residues. V trimming: 4 bases; J trimming: 4 bases; junction bases outside the gene matches: 15. Germline V gene lookup returns CDR1 SQVTM and CDR2 ANQGSEA.

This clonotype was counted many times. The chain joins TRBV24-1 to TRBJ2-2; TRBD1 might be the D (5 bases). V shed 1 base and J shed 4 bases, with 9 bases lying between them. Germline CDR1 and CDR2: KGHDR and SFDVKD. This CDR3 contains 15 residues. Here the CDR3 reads CATSDFTGITGELFF. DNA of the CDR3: TGTGCCACCAGTGATTTTACAGGAATCACCGGGGAGCTGTTTTTT.

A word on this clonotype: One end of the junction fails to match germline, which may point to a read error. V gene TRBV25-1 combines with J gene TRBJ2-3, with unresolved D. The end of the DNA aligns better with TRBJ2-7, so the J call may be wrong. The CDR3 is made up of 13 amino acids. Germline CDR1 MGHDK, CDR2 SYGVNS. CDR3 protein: CAGSESLSYEQYF. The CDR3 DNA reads TGTGCCGGCAGTGAATCCCTCTCCTACGAGCAGTACTTC.